These 19 T cell receptor beta chains originate from one sample sequenced in a study of T cells after yellow fever vaccination. One entry per CDR3 protein, called by TCRdb with MiXCR from the 5' RACE reads. This table holds a few hundred thousand distinct CDR3 sequences, roughly 4% found once. The sample in question was PBMCs, obtained 5 days after the yellow fever booster vaccination. The receptors here all came from a man younger than 35 who received the YFV17D yellow fever vaccine.

There are a few counts of this clonotype. The chain recombines TRBV5-1 with TRBJ2-5; 10 bases line up with TRBD2. J gave up 5 bases and V 6 bases, and 7 bases lay outside the gene matches. In germline, CDR1 is SGHRS, CDR2 YFSETQ. CDR3 length equals 14 residues. The CDR3 is CASTLLTSGETQYF. The CDR3 bases are TGCGCCAGCACTTTACTGACTAGCGGGGAGACCCAGTACTTC.

This clonotype was recorded many times. This chain links TRBV4-3 with TRBJ2-5; 10 nucleotides match TRBD2. Trimming removed 3 bases from V and 7 bases from J; junction bases left unmatched: 17. CDR3 length: 18 amino acids. The germline gives CDR1 LGHNA, CDR2 YSLEER. The CDR3 protein is CASSQGPLLAGARGTQYF. The DNA of the CDR3 is TGCGCCAGCAGCCAGGGTCCACTTCTAGCGGGGGCCCGGGGGACCCAGTACTTC.

The chain joins TRBV5-1 to TRBJ2-1, with D tentatively TRBD2 (6 bases). Germline values: CDR1 SGHRS, CDR2 YFSETQ. V shed 1 base and J shed 2 bases, with 13 bases lying between them. The CDR3 runs to 16 residues. The CDR3 DNA follows: TGCGCCAGCAGCTTGCCCCGGGGCGGGGCCTACAATGAGCAGTTCTTC. This encodes CASSLPRGGAYNEQFF.

The chain couples TRBV21-1 to TRBJ2-7; TRBD1 is the table's D call and was not checked against the DNA. TRBV21-1 constitutes a pseudogene. CDR3 length: 15 residues. The DNA for the CDR3 is TGTGCCAGCATAACAGGGGGCAAAGTTTGCTACGAGCAGTACTTC. It is translated as CASITGGKVCYEQYF.

This clonotype was counted many times. The V and J genes are TRBV5-1 and TRBJ2-1, with 11 nucleotides matching TRBD2. Trimming took 5 bases from V and 3 from J; bases not matched to a gene: 4. CDR3 length equals 15 residues. Germline CDR1 SGHRS, CDR2 YFSETQ. The CDR3 is CASRHSGGDYNEQFF. In DNA form, the CDR3 reads TGCGCCAGCAGGCATAGCGGGGGGGACTACAATGAGCAGTTCTTC.

The chain carries TRBV27 and TRBJ2-5, with 9 bases matching TRBD2. With V trimmed by 2 bases and J by 5 bases, 18 bases remained unmatched. Germline-derived CDR1 and CDR2 are MNHEY and SMNVEV (reference sequence). This CDR3 comprises 19 residues. The CDR3 is CASSLRNPSRPAGGETQYF. Here the CDR3 DNA reads TGTGCCAGCAGTTTACGGAACCCTTCTAGGCCCGCGGGGGGGGAGACCCAGTACTTC.

This clonotype showed up many times. The chain is built from TRBV9 and TRBJ2-3, with D uncertain. The germline CDR1 and CDR2 sequences are SGDLS and YYNGEE. This CDR3 spans 12 amino acids. Trimming cost V 0 bases and J 4 bases, with 3 bases left between them. The CDR3 nucleotides read TGTGCCAGCAGCGTAGCAGCAGATACGCAGTATTTT. It yields the protein CASSVAADTQYF.

This clonotype was detected only a few times. The CDR3 DNA is TGCAGTGCTGGAGTTACAGCCAGCAATCAGCCCCAGCATTTT. Protein: CSAGVTASNQPQHF. V is TRBV20-1 and J is TRBJ1-5; D is unclear. Germline values: CDR1 DFQATT, CDR2 SNEGSKA (reference sequence). Trimming shortened V by 5 bases and J by 1 base, and 12 bases separated the two germline ends. The CDR3 has 14 residues.

This chain connects TRBV12-3 or TRBV12-4 to TRBJ1-6; the D gene is possibly TRBD1 (5 bases). Trimming pared 5 bases from V and 9 bases from J, leaving 20 bases between. The CDR3 totals 16 residues. CDR3 DNA: TGTGCCAGCAGTCCGGGGACGGGGACCGGAGTTTCACCCCTCCACTTT. It codes for CASSPGTGTGVSPLHF.

This clonotype came up a few times. The chain's CDR3 is CASSTAGETQYF. CDR3 DNA sequence: TGTGCCAGCAGTACTGCGGGGGAGACCCAGTACTTC. The chain uses TRBV12-3 or TRBV12-4 and TRBJ2-5; D is possibly TRBD2 (6 bases). The CDR3 length is 12 residues. V shed 5 bases and J shed 5 bases, with 9 bases lying between them.

The chain has TRBV12-3 or TRBV12-4 and TRBJ1-1; D remains ambiguous. This CDR3 region has 14 residues. V lost 5 bases and J lost 2, with 12 bases in between. CDR3 residues: CASSLRAVNTEAFF. The CDR3 DNA sequence: TGTGCCAGCAGTCTTCGGGCCGTCAACACTGAAGCTTTCTTT.

This clonotype was seen more than once but under ten times. V and J are TRBV29-1 and TRBJ2-4, with TRBD2 matching 8 bases. Germline values: CDR1 SQVTM, CDR2 ANQGSEA. CDR3 size: 17 residues. V was pared by 0 bases and J by 6 bases, with 13 bases of the junction left unmatched. CDR3 DNA sequence: TGCAGCGTTGAAGATAGTGAGCGGGGGTGGGGTGGAAACATTCAGTACTTC. Its translation is CSVEDSERGWGGNIQYF.

The chain recombines TRBV27 with TRBJ1-1; possible D gene TRBD1, 5 bases. V was cut by 5 bases and J by 3 bases, with 16 bases left in between. Germline lookup yields CDR1 MNHEY and CDR2 SMNVEV (reference sequence). The CDR3 has 15 amino acids. Here the CDR3 reads CASSSRTRGDTEAFF. The CDR3, as DNA: TGTGCCAGCAGTAGCAGGACACGGGGGGACACTGAAGCTTTCTTT.

This clonotype was detected only a few times. The chain is built from TRBV7-2 and TRBJ1-2; perhaps TRBD1 as D (6 bases). This CDR3 contains 15 residues. The V and J ends lost 4 bases and 5 bases respectively, with 17 bases between them. Germline V gene data show CDR1 as SGHTA and CDR2 as FQGNSA. The CDR3 coding sequence is TGTGCCAGCAGCTCCCCCGGGGGGGGCTCTTATGGCTACACCTTC. It codes for CASSSPGGGSYGYTF.

This clonotype has more than one count but fewer than ten. The genes are TRBV12-3 or TRBV12-4 and TRBJ1-2; a weak D match, TRBD1 (5 bases). This CDR3 spans 13 amino acids. Trimming removed 3 bases at V and 7 bases at J, with 12 bases between. The CDR3 region is CASSLPGGGGYTF. For the CDR3, the DNA is TGTGCCAGCAGTTTGCCCGGGGGTGGTGGCTACACCTTC.

The chain recombines TRBV20-1 with TRBJ1-6; 7 bases agree with TRBD1. The ends lost 2 bases at V and 0 bases at J; junction bases unmatched: 4. Germline CDR1 DFQATT, CDR2 SNEGSKA (reference sequence). The CDR3 has 16 residues. The CDR3, as DNA: TGCAGTGCTAGACACTGGGACAGCTCCTATAATTCACCCCTCCACTTT. It codes for CSARHWDSSYNSPLHF.

This chain connects TRBV5-6 to TRBJ1-1, with 7 bases identical to TRBD1. The V gene end was trimmed by 4 bases and the J gene end by 4 bases; junction bases not matched to a gene: 16. The CDR3 runs to 17 residues. Germline V CDR1 and CDR2: SGHDT, YYEEEE. CDR3 in amino acids: CASSTIERTEGATEAFF. CDR3 DNA sequence: TGTGCCAGCAGCACAATCGAGCGGACGGAGGGGGCCACTGAAGCTTTCTTT. The whole variable domain, remainder taken from reference TRBV5-6 and TRBJ1-1, is DAGVTQSPTHLIKTRGQQVTLRCSPKSGHDTVSWYQQALGQGPQFIFQYYEEEERQRGNFPDRFSGHQFPNYSSELNVNALLLGDSALYLCASSTIERTEGATEAFFGQGTRLTVV.

J is TRBJ2-3 and V is TRBV5-5; D possibly corresponds to TRBD1 (5 bases). Germline CDR1 is SGHKS and CDR2 is YYEKEE (reference sequence). V lost 0 bases to trimming and J lost 7 bases, with 12 bases between them. This CDR3 has 14 residues. CDR3 DNA sequence: TGTGCCAGCAGCTTGGATCAGGGTATGAATACGCAGTATTTT. It is translated as CASSLDQGMNTQYF. Complete variable domain (other parts from reference TRBV5-5 and TRBJ2-3): DAGVTQSPTHLIKTRGQQVTLRCSPISGHKSVSWYQQVLGQGPQFIFQYYEKEERGRGNFPDRFSARQFPNYSSELNVNALLLGDSALYLCASSLDQGMNTQYFGPGTRLTVL.

V usage is TRBV7-9 and J usage is TRBJ2-3; D is unclear. Trimming pared 5 bases from V and 2 bases from J, leaving 17 bases between. The CDR3 runs 16 residues. The germline CDR1 and CDR2 sequences are SEHNR and FQNEAQ (reference sequence). The CDR3: CASSTAPPGPTDTQYF. The CDR3 DNA is TGTGCCAGCAGCACCGCCCCTCCAGGCCCCACAGATACGCAGTATTTT. The whole variable domain, filled in from reference TRBV7-9 and TRBJ2-3, reads DTGVSQNPRHKITKRGQNVTFRCDPISEHNRLYWYRQTLGQGPEFLTYFQNEAQLEKSRLLSDRFSAERPKGSFSTLEIQRTEQGDSAMYLCASSTAPPGPTDTQYFGPGTRLTVL.